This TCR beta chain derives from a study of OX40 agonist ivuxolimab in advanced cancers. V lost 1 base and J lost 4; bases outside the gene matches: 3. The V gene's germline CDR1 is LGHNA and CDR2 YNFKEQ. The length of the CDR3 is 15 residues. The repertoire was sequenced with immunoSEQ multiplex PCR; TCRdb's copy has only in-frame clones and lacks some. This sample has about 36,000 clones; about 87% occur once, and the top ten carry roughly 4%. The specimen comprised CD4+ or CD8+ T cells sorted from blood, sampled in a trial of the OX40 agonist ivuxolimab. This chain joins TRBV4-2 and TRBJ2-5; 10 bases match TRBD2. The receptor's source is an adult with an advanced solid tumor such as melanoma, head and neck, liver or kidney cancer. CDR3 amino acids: CASSQVAGGRETQYF. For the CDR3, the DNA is TGTGCCAGCAGCCAAGTAGCGGGAGGACGAGAGACCCAGTACTTC.